One and the same sample provided the 9 T cell receptor beta chains below, sequenced in a study of blood T cells in healthy people across ages. Together with a sample-barcoded 5' primer, a J-beta primer mix was included in a second PCR lasting about 7 to 11 cycles. TCRdb independently ran MiXCR on the 5' RACE reads; one entry per CDR3 protein. The table records 650,000 to 1,000,000 distinct CDR3 sequences, under 40% of them present only once. The specimen sequenced was blood. The receptors here all came from a man aged 18 to 30 in good health.

In nucleotides, the CDR3 is TGTGCCAGCAGCCAAGGACAGGGGCGCAATCAGCCCCAGCATTTT. Translation gives CASSQGQGRNQPQHF. The chain recombines TRBV4-2 with TRBJ1-5; the match to TRBD1 covers 8 bases. The trim removed 1 base at V and 2 bases at J, leaving 1 base unmatched. The CDR3 sequence is 15 residues long. Per germline, CDR1 LGHNA and CDR2 YNFKEQ.

V gene TRBV12-3 or TRBV12-4 combines with J gene TRBJ1-1; TRBD1 agrees at 10 bases. V was pared by 5 bases and J by 7 bases, with 7 bases of the junction left unmatched. The CDR3 extends over 14 amino acids. As DNA, the CDR3 is TGTGCCAGCAGTCCCAGACAGGGGGCAAATGAAGCTTTCTTT. This encodes CASSPRQGANEAFF.

The chain has TRBV20-1 and TRBJ1-2; the D gene is possibly TRBD1 (6 bases). This CDR3 comprises 12 residues. Trimming stripped 4 bases from V and 6 bases from J, with 12 bases between. From germline, CDR1 is DFQATT and CDR2 SNEGSKA (reference sequence). The CDR3 sequence: CSAKGGLNGYTF. CDR3 sequence (DNA): TGCAGTGCTAAAGGGGGGCTTAATGGCTACACCTTC.

This clonotype has only a few counts. The V and J genes are TRBV12-3 or TRBV12-4 and TRBJ1-1; D gene unclear. This CDR3 is 15 amino acids long. Trimming stripped 5 bases from V and 4 bases from J, with 17 bases between. The CDR3 loop is CASSGGDTWATEAFF. The DNA of the CDR3 is TGTGCCAGCAGTGGCGGCGACACCTGGGCCACTGAAGCTTTCTTT.

This clonotype was counted a few times. This sequence joins TRBV14 and TRBJ2-1, with D perhaps matching TRBD2 (6 bases). The CDR3 is made up of 14 amino acids. Trimming removed 4 bases at V and 6 bases at J, with 13 bases between. Per the germline V gene, CDR1 is SGHDN and CDR2 is FVKESK. The chain's CDR3 is CASSLAGRRNEQFF. The CDR3 nucleotides read TGTGCCAGCAGCCTTGCCGGGAGACGCAATGAGCAGTTCTTC.

Worth noting for this clonotype: One base away lies a much larger clone, so this may be a sequencing read error. The J gene is TRBJ2-7, the V gene TRBV5-1; 7 nucleotides line up with TRBD1. V was clipped by 3 bases and J by 3 bases; unmatched bases: 9. The CDR3 extends over 15 amino acids. CDR1 and CDR2 from the germline V gene are SGHRS and YFSETQ. This CDR3 is CASSSGQLTIYEQYF. For the CDR3, the DNA is TGCGCCAGCAGCTCGGGACAGCTAACCATCTACGAGCAGTACTTC. The entire variable domain, with the rest obtained from reference TRBV5-1 and TRBJ2-7, is as follows: KAGVTQTPRYLIKTRGQQVTLSCSPISGHRSVSWYQQTPGQGLQFLFEYFSETQRNKGNFPGRFSGRQFSNSRSEMNVSTLELGDSALYLCASSSGQLTIYEQYFGPGTRLTVT.

The chain joins TRBV15 to TRBJ1-5; 7 bases are shared with TRBD1. V shed 3 bases and J 5 bases; nucleotides not matched to a gene: 7. Germline loops: CDR1 LNHNV, CDR2 YYDKDF (reference sequence). CDR3 length: 15 amino acids. CDR3: CATSRLDRDYQPQHF. Here the CDR3 DNA reads TGTGCCACCAGCAGGCTTGACAGGGACTATCAGCCCCAGCATTTT.

This clonotype showed up many times. The CDR3 DNA reads as TGTGCCAGCAGCCCCGAGACAGGATATAACTATGGCTACACCTTC. It is translated as CASSPETGYNYGYTF. V usage is TRBV4-2 and J usage is TRBJ1-2; D is perhaps TRBD1 (6 bases). CDR3 length: 15 residues. In germline, CDR1 is LGHNA, CDR2 YNFKEQ. The V gene lost 4 bases and the J gene lost 1 base, with 13 bases spanning the gap.

The V call is TRBV7-2, the J call TRBJ2-3; 7 bases align to TRBD2. The CDR3 contains 15 residues. V trimming: 1 base; J trimming: 6 bases; junction bases outside the gene matches: 7. Germline CDR1 SGHTA, CDR2 FQGNSA. CDR3 amino acids: CASSLGGGEADTQYF. CDR3 sequence (DNA): TGTGCCAGCAGCTTAGGGGGGGGGGAGGCGGATACGCAGTATTTT.